This TCR beta chain came from a study of PD-L1 blockade in urothelial cancer. Overall study context: Patients had received 0 to 3 prior chemotherapy regimens.

Sample time point: pretreatment peripheral blood. Using immunoSEQ multiplex PCR, the repertoire was profiled, and TCRdb retains in-frame clones only, with some absent. The table shows 60,000 or so clones, with about 86% occurring only once. The V and J ends lost 6 bases and 0 bases, in that order; junction bases with no gene match: 6. This CDR3 region has 16 residues. The germline gives CDR1 LNHDA, CDR2 SQIVND (reference sequence). This TCR was sampled from a man between 65 and 79 years old with urothelial cancer. The source was PBMCs, collected around atezolizumab (anti-PD-L1) treatment. This chain connects TRBV19 to TRBJ1-5; TRBD1 matches at 9 bases. CDR3 region: CASRVQGAASNQPQHF. CDR3 nucleotides: TGTGCCAGTAGAGTACAGGGGGCGGCTAGCAATCAGCCCCAGCATTTT.